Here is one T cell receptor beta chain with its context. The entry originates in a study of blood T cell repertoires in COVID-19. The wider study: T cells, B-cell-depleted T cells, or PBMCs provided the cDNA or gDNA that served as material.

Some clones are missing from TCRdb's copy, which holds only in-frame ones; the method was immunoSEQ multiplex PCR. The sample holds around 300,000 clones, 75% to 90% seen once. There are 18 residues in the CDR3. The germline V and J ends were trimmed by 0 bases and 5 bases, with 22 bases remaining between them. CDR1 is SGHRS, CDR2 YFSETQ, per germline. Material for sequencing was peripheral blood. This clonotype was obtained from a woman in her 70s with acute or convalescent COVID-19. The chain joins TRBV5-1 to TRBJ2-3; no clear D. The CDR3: CASSLDAAVSSSGDTQYF. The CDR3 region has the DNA TGCGCCAGCAGCTTGGATGCGGCCGTATCCTCGTCGGGAGATACGCAGTATTTT.